The 10 T cell receptor beta chains reported below all come from one sample, sequenced in a study of vaccination and CD4 T cells after COVID-19. No cognate antigen is known for these TCRs. With the Oncomine TCR Beta short-read assay, DNA from cultured CD4+ T cells was sequenced. From the PCR reads, TCRdb called clonotypes with MiXCR, one entry per CDR3 protein. The top ten hold approximately 15% of the sample, which has 11,000 to 15,000 distinct CDR3 sequences, approximately 45% seen once. The treatment: roughly 11-day PBMC culture with coronavirus spike peptide pools or control peptides (ViraFEST assay). Sequencing was carried out using cultured CD4+ T cells from blood. These receptors originate from a human donor with COVID-19.

This clonotype has just a few counts. This chain connects TRBV14 to TRBJ1-4; D call uncertain. CDR1 and CDR2 (germline): SGHDN, FVKESK. The CDR3 spans 15 residues. V lost 4 bases, J lost 8 bases, and 17 bases lay in between. The CDR3 nucleotides are TGTGCCAGCAGCCCCCCCGGCGCAGGCGAAGAAAAACTGTTTTTT. As protein: CASSPPGAGEEKLFF.

The chain couples TRBV18 to TRBJ1-6, with D tentatively TRBD1 (5 bases). This CDR3 contains 13 residues. Germline-derived CDR1 and CDR2 are KGHSH and LQKENI. V was clipped by 0 bases and J by 10 bases, with 7 bases between them. Written as DNA, the CDR3 is TGTGCCAGCTCACCACCGGGGGGATCACCCCTCCACTTT. Its translation is CASSPPGGSPLHF.

The V and J genes are TRBV5-1 and TRBJ1-1, with 9 bases identical to TRBD1. The V gene's germline CDR1 is SGHRS and CDR2 YFSETQ. This CDR3 has 14 amino acids. Trimming at V came to 3 bases and at J to 7 bases, leaving 7 bases not matched to a gene. The CDR3 coding sequence is TGCGCCAGCAGCTCGGGACAGGGCCTATTTGAAGCTTTCTTT. The encoded protein is CASSSGQGLFEAFF. Full variable domain (missing parts from reference TRBV5-1 and TRBJ1-1): KAGVTQTPRYLIKTRGQQVTLSCSPISGHRSVSWYQQTPGQGLQFLFEYFSETQRNKGNFPGRFSGRQFSNSRSEMNVSTLELGDSALYLCASSSGQGLFEAFFGQGTRLTVV.

The CDR3 region is CASSLFGNPRANQPQHF. The CDR3 DNA follows: TGTGCCAGCAGTTTATTCGGGAATCCCCGGGCCAATCAGCCCCAGCATTTT. This sequence joins TRBV28 and TRBJ1-5; no definite D call. V lost 1 base and J lost 3, with 16 bases in between. Germline V gene data show CDR1 as MDHEN and CDR2 as SYDVKM. This CDR3 is 17 amino acids long.

The gene calls are TRBV5-6 and TRBJ2-5; the match to TRBD2 covers 7 bases. Germline CDR1 and CDR2: SGHDT and YYEEEE. The CDR3 sequence is 15 residues long. V lost 4 bases, J lost 5 bases, and 11 bases stayed unmatched. In DNA, the CDR3 is TGTGCCAGCAGCCCCGGAGCAGGGAGGGAGGAGACCCAGTACTTC. Protein: CASSPGAGREETQYF.

The rearrangement links TRBV5-4 to TRBJ1-6, with unresolved D. V lost 1 base to trimming and J lost 13 bases, with 12 bases between them. The CDR3 runs 13 residues. Germline V CDR1 and CDR2: SGHNT, YYREEE (reference sequence). DNA of the CDR3: TGTGCCAGCAGCTTGAGGCGAGGGCTCCCCCTCCACTTT. As protein: CASSLRRGLPLHF.

The chain carries TRBV2 and TRBJ2-5; D tentatively reads TRBD1 or TRBD2 (5 bases each). Germline values: CDR1 SNHLY, CDR2 FYNNEI. The CDR3 contains 14 residues. Trimming removed 3 bases at V and 5 bases at J, with 13 bases between. CDR3 in DNA: TGTGCCAGCAGTGAGAGGGACGTTCGGGAGACCCAGTACTTC. Encoded protein: CASSERDVRETQYF.

The chain recombines TRBV11-2 with TRBJ2-6, with a tentative D call TRBD1 (6 bases). Trimming took 5 bases from V and 0 from J, leaving 11 bases between them. The CDR3 spans 16 residues. The germline V gene has CDR1 SGHAT and CDR2 FQNNGV. CDR3 DNA: TGTGCCAGCAGCCCCGGACAGAACTCTGGGGCCAACGTCCTGACTTTC. The encoded protein is CASSPGQNSGANVLTF.

This clonotype was seen a few times. The chain is built from TRBV7-2 and TRBJ2-7, with D possibly being TRBD1 or TRBD2 (5 bases each). The ends were cut back, 5 bases at V and 3 bases at J, with 14 bases in the middle. Germline V CDR1 and CDR2: SGHTA, FQGNSA. This CDR3 has 14 amino acids. The CDR3 DNA is TGTGCCAGCAGCATTACAGGAGGCTACTACGAGCAGTACTTC. Its protein is CASSITGGYYEQYF.

The genes are TRBV7-2 and TRBJ1-2; D remains ambiguous. CDR3 length: 13 residues. V lost 0 bases, J lost 7 bases, and 9 bases lay in between. Germline V lookup: CDR1 SGHTA, CDR2 FQGNSA. In nucleotides, the CDR3 is TGTGCCAGCAGCTTAGCAACAGTGGGTGGCTACACCTTC. It encodes CASSLATVGGYTF.